Below, one TCR beta chain is given with its context. The authors' processing: Estimation of nucleated cell counts relied on the amplification of reference gene primers. This table comes from immunoSEQ multiplex PCR, and its TCRdb copy is limited to in-frame clones, with some not included. Clone size and V and J calls were adopted from that table, with D and trimming inferred from the DNA. The table has fewer than 250,000 clones, just under 85% seen once; the top ten hold around 2%. The sample is drawn from a study of blood T cell repertoires in COVID-19. For the study at large: Sites in the United States, Italy and Spain provided acute and convalescent COVID-19 samples. PBMCs, B-cell-depleted T cells, or T cells were the source of the cDNA or gDNA that made up the material.

In germline, CDR1 is KGHSH, CDR2 LQKENI. The CDR3 loop spans 14 amino acids. With 4 bases clipped from V and 9 bases from J, the junction kept 8 bases outside the gene matches. The clonotype was recovered from a woman of 80 years or more with acute or convalescent COVID-19. The V call is TRBV18, the J call TRBJ2-1; 8 bases are shared with TRBD1. Material: peripheral blood. CDR3 amino acids: CASSRGQDGGEQFF. DNA of the CDR3: TGTGCCAGCTCACGGGGACAGGATGGGGGTGAGCAGTTCTTC. The full variable domain, in which reference TRBV18 and TRBJ2-1 provide the parts outside the CDR3, is NAGVMQNPRHLVRRRGQEARLRCSPMKGHSHVYWYRQLPEEGLKFMVYLQKENIIDESGMPKERFSAEFPKEGPSILRIQQVVRGDSAAYFCASSRGQDGGEQFFGPGTRLTVL.